The 6 T cell receptor beta chains below all came from one sample that was sequenced in a study of a mutant IDH1 vaccine in newly diagnosed glioma. Their cognate antigens are unknown. The repertoire was sequenced with immunoSEQ multiplex PCR; TCRdb's copy has only in-frame clones and lacks some. The sample lists nearly 50,000 clones, 84% occurring once. Time point here: week 47, end of study. Each dose of the vaccine consisted of 300 ug of mutant IDH1 20-mer peptide, with topical imiquimod. The sequenced sample was PBMCs, obtained from a glioma patient whose treatment included an IDH1 peptide vaccine. Source of these receptors: a woman under 40 with glioma. Some clones in this sample may be carry-over from other donors' samples.

This clone has just a few counts. V gene TRBV5-1 combines with J gene TRBJ1-5; no clear D gene. V lost 4 bases and J lost 5, with 10 bases in between. Germline V gene data show CDR1 as SGHRS and CDR2 as YFSETQ. The CDR3 runs to 13 residues. In DNA form, the CDR3 reads TGCGCCAGCAGCCCCGCTGGGGATCAGCCCCAGCATTTT. This codes for CASSPAGDQPQHF.

In its sample, this clone was seen once. The chain uses TRBV12-5 and TRBJ2-7, with D possibly TRBD1 on 5 matching bases. Germline V CDR1 and CDR2: LGHNT, FRNRAP. V lost 3 bases and J lost 6, with 12 bases in between. CDR3 length: 13 amino acids. The DNA of the CDR3 is TGTGCTAGTGGTTTCTCCGACAGTAGCGAGCAGTACTTC. Its translation is CASGFSDSSEQYF.

This sequence joins TRBV30 and TRBJ1-1; D unclear. There are 13 residues in the CDR3. CDR1 is GTSNPN, CDR2 SVGIG, per germline (reference sequence). Trimming removed 2 bases from V and 0 bases from J, with 7 bases in between. DNA for the CDR3: TGTGCCTGGAGTAAGTCAGTGAACACTGAAGCTTTCTTT. Translation: CAWSKSVNTEAFF.

CDR3: CASSSGGEQFF. The CDR3 bases are TGTGCCAGCAGCTCCGGCGGTGAGCAGTTCTTC. This chain joins TRBV11-3 and TRBJ2-1; D gene unclear. V was pared by 4 bases and J by 9 bases, with 7 bases between. This CDR3 comprises 11 residues. CDR1 SGHNT and CDR2 YENEEA come from the germline V gene.

V usage is TRBV6-5 and J usage is TRBJ1-1; D is ambiguous. This CDR3 region has 13 residues. The germline CDR1 and CDR2 sequences are MNHEY and SVGAGI. V lost 0 bases and J 6 bases, leaving 8 bases between the germline ends. The CDR3 here is CASSYSLGPEAFF. CDR3 bases: TGTGCCAGCAGTTACTCGTTAGGCCCTGAAGCTTTCTTT.

J is TRBJ1-4 and V is TRBV5-1; TRBD1 matches 8 bases. V was pared by 0 bases and J by 8 bases, with 9 bases of the junction left unmatched. CDR3 length equals 16 residues. Germline assignment: CDR1 SGHRS and CDR2 YFSETQ. CDR3 sequence reads: CASSLGARTGLEKLFF. In DNA form, the CDR3 reads TGCGCCAGCAGCTTGGGGGCTCGGACAGGGTTGGAAAAACTGTTTTTT. The full variable domain, with the rest looked up from reference TRBV5-1 and TRBJ1-4, is KAGVTQTPRYLIKTRGQQVTLSCSPISGHRSVSWYQQTPGQGLQFLFEYFSETQRNKGNFPGRFSGRQFSNSRSEMNVSTLELGDSALYLCASSLGARTGLEKLFFGSGTQLSVL.